The present T cell receptor beta chain was sequenced within a study of neurological immune-mediated disorders. Many counts were recorded for this clonotype. Its antigen is not known. Study findings and constraints: Patients with HTLV-1-associated myelopathy had the highest level of TCR clonal expansion, whereas patients with multiple sclerosis had the lowest level, falling beneath the level found in healthy controls.

The CDR3 loop spans 12 amino acids. V was pared by 4 bases and J by 0 bases, with 5 bases between. The V gene's germline CDR1 is SGHDT and CDR2 YYEEEE. A 10-nucleotide random UMI tagged transcripts in template-switch 5'RACE cDNA synthesis. TCRdb ran MiXCR on the 5' RACE reads and lists one entry per CDR3 protein. The sample has roughly 90,000 distinct CDR3 sequences; roughly 3.3% are singletons. The genes are TRBV5-6 and TRBJ2-7; D gene uncertain. This TCR derives from a woman in her 50s with multiple sclerosis. Material: PBMCs. The DNA for the CDR3 is TGTGCCAGCAGCCAAAGCTCCTACGAGCAGTACTTC. It specifies CASSQSSYEQYF.